The next 32 T cell receptor beta chains were all read from a single sample in a study of breast tumors, draining lymph nodes, adjacent tissues. Breast cancer patients provided tissue from their axillary draining lymph nodes. A single record per CDR3 protein comes from TCRdb applying MiXCR to the multiplex PCR reads. The profile shows about 130,000 distinct CDR3 sequences, 20% of them singletons. Material: axillary lymph node tissue. The source of these receptors is a female donor with breast cancer. Some clones in this sample may be carry-over from other donors' samples.

The chain uses TRBV6-1 and TRBJ2-3; 12 nucleotides match TRBD1. V gave up 0 bases and J gave up 14 bases; unmatched junction bases: 3. The germline gives CDR1 MNHNS, CDR2 SASEGT. The CDR3 is 13 residues long. CDR3 bases: TGTGCCAGCAGTGAAGCGGGGACAGGGGGCCGGTATTTT. It translates to CASSEAGTGGRYF.

Note on this clonotype: With a much larger clone just one base away, this may be a read error. This chain uses TRBV10-1 with TRBJ1-5, with D tentatively TRBD1 (6 bases). The CDR3 spans 13 residues. Trimming stripped 5 bases from V and 5 bases from J, with 10 bases between. Per germline, CDR1 WNHNN and CDR2 SYGVQD (reference sequence). The CDR3 loop reads CASSRDTDQPQHF. The CDR3 nucleotides read TGCGCCAGCAGTCGGGACACTGATCAGCCCCAGCATTTT.

This clonotype was seen a handful of times. The J gene is TRBJ2-5, the V gene TRBV4-1, with D hard to call. Germline loops: CDR1 MGHRA, CDR2 YSYEKL. Between the trimmed V and J ends, which lost 1 base and 5 bases, there was a span of 14 bases. This CDR3 region has 15 residues. The DNA for the CDR3 is TGCGCCAGCAGCCAAGCCTCGGCCGGCCGCGAGACCCAGTACTTC. As protein: CASSQASAGRETQYF.

The chain has TRBV6-1 and TRBJ2-2; D is perhaps TRBD1 (7 bases). Trimming left V 5 bases short and J 4 bases short, with 14 bases between. Germline CDR1 and CDR2: MNHNS and SASEGT. The CDR3 runs 15 residues. The CDR3 DNA reads as TGTGCCAGCAGTCAGGAGGGGGCGGGCACCGGGGAGCTGTTTTTT. Translating gives CASSQEGAGTGELFF.

At least ten counts were recorded for this clonotype. This sequence joins TRBV2 and TRBJ2-3; no clear D gene. CDR3 size: 11 residues. Germline CDR1 reads SNHLY; CDR2 reads FYNNEI. The V end lost 2 bases, the J end lost 3 bases, and 0 bases lay between the germline ends. In DNA, the CDR3 is TGTGCCAGCAGTGAAACAGATACGCAGTATTTT. This codes for CASSETDTQYF. Complete variable domain (other parts from reference TRBV2 and TRBJ2-3): EPEVTQTPSHQVTQMGQEVILRCVPISNHLYFYWYRQILGQKVEFLVSFYNNEISEKSEIFDDQFSVERPDGSNFTLKIRSTKLEDSAMYFCASSETDTQYFGPGTRLTVL.

Many counts were recorded for this clonotype. This chain connects TRBV11-2 to TRBJ2-7, with TRBD1 as a possible D gene (6 bases). The germline CDR1 and CDR2 sequences are SGHAT and FQNNGV. This CDR3 has 14 amino acids. Trimming removed 5 bases at V and 1 base at J, with 12 bases between. CDR3 residues: CASSLGDTSYEQYF. Written as DNA, the CDR3 is TGTGCCAGCAGCCTCGGGGACACGTCCTACGAGCAGTACTTC.

This clonotype was seen ten or more times. The chain carries TRBV20-1 and TRBJ2-7, with D perhaps TRBD1 or TRBD2 (5 bases each). Germline lookup yields CDR1 DFQATT and CDR2 SNEGSKA (reference sequence). Trimming removed 5 bases at V and 3 bases at J, with 17 bases between. The CDR3 has 14 amino acids. For the CDR3, the DNA is TGCAGTGCTTTCAACCCCGGGGCGGGCTACGAGCAGTACTTC. Translating gives CSAFNPGAGYEQYF.

This clonotype was counted at least ten times. V is TRBV7-9 and J is TRBJ2-1; 10 bases align to TRBD2. V lost 5 bases, J lost 10 bases, and 11 bases stayed unmatched. CDR3 length equals 15 residues. From germline, CDR1 is SEHNR and CDR2 FQNEAQ (reference sequence). The CDR3 region has the DNA TGTGCCAGCAGCCGCAGAGTCCTAGCGGGGGCCGAGCAGTTCTTC. It codes for CASSRRVLAGAEQFF.

About this clonotype: This may arise from a read error, as a much more abundant clone is one base away. The chain couples TRBV29-1 to TRBJ2-5, with D possibly being TRBD1 (6 bases). CDR3 length: 12 residues. The V gene's germline CDR1 is SQVTM and CDR2 ANQGSEA. The CDR3 nucleotides read TGCAGCGTTGGCAACAGGGAAGAGACCCAGCACTTC. Translating gives CSVGNREETQHF.

Turning to this clonotype: A much larger clone lies one base from this, so it may be a read error. This chain uses TRBV11-2 with TRBJ2-1; 7 nucleotides align to TRBD2. The length of the CDR3 is 16 residues. CDR1 and CDR2 (germline): SGHAT, FQNNGV. For the CDR3, the DNA is TGTGCCGGCAGCTTGGTGGAGCGGGACTCCTACAATGAGCAGTTCTTC. This sequence encodes CAGSLVERDSYNEQFF.

This clonotype was counted once. A much larger clone lies one base from this, so it may be a read error. This chain uses TRBV28 with TRBJ2-7, with D uncertain. The CDR3 sequence is 13 residues long. Germline V lookup: CDR1 MDHEN, CDR2 SYDVKM. CDR3 sequence reads: CASSLTGAYEQCF. Here the CDR3 DNA reads TGTGCCAGCAGTTTAACTGGTGCCTACGAGCAGTGCTTC.

The count of this clonotype is one. The chain has TRBV9 and TRBJ1-1, with a weak D call TRBD1 (5 bases). The CDR3 runs to 15 residues. V lost 4 bases, J lost 4 bases, and 17 bases lay in between. Germline CDR1 reads SGDLS; CDR2 reads YYNGEE. The CDR3 here is CASSPGPLLFTEAFF. Here the CDR3 DNA reads TGTGCCAGCAGCCCAGGGCCCCTGCTTTTCACTGAAGCTTTCTTT.

The chain recombines TRBV9 with TRBJ2-1, with no clear D. The germline V gene encodes CDR1 SGDLS and CDR2 YYNGEE. This CDR3 comprises 15 residues. Trimming left V 0 bases short and J 1 base short, with 8 bases between. The CDR3 nucleotides are TGTGCCAGCAGCGTAGAAGGAAAGTCCTACAATGAGCAGTTCTTC. As protein: CASSVEGKSYNEQFF.

This clonotype was recorded many times. V is TRBV30 and J is TRBJ2-7; unclear D gene. Per germline, CDR1 GTSNPN and CDR2 SVGIG (reference sequence). The V and J ends lost 6 bases and 0 bases respectively, with 9 bases between them. CDR3 length: 12 amino acids. The CDR3 sequence is CACRATSYEQYF. The CDR3 DNA reads TGTGCCTGCCGGGCTACCTCCTACGAGCAGTACTTC.

This clonotype has ten or more counts. The rearrangement uses TRBV20-1 and TRBJ2-7, with D perhaps matching TRBD1 (6 bases). The V end was cut by 5 bases, the J end by 4 bases, with 18 bases between. Germline lookup yields CDR1 DFQATT and CDR2 SNEGSKA (reference sequence). CDR3 size: 14 residues. The chain's CDR3 is CSAHHRDMLYEQYF. As DNA, the CDR3 is TGCAGTGCTCATCACCGGGACATGCTATACGAGCAGTACTTC.

On this clonotype itself: A much larger clone differs by one base, so this may be a read error. No conserved phenylalanine or tryptophan is present at the end of the CDR3, so a read error is the likely explanation. The limits of the CDR3 on the DNA are not certain, so only TCRdb's listed CDR3 is given. This chain links TRBV2 with TRBJ2-7; the table's D call, TRBD1, was not checked against the DNA. Germline lookup yields CDR1 SNHLY and CDR2 FYNNEI. Counting both end residues, the CDR3 totals 11 amino acids. CDR3 region: CASLVTGTTYL.

This clonotype was seen a single time. This clone may be a read error of a much larger clone one base away. This chain links TRBV13 with TRBJ2-1; no clear D gene. The CDR3 consists of 16 residues. Germline V lookup: CDR1 PRHDT, CDR2 FYEKMQ (reference sequence). This chain's CDR3 is CASSLKGNRPYNGQFF. The CDR3 nucleotides read TGTGCCAGCAGCTTAAAAGGGAACAGACCCTACAATGGGCAGTTCTTC.

The table lists this clonotype with many counts. J is TRBJ2-7 and V is TRBV5-4, with TRBD2 matching over 9 bases. This CDR3 is built from 15 residues. CDR1 SGHNT and CDR2 YYREEE come from the germline V gene (reference sequence). J lost 5 bases, V lost 7 bases, and 13 bases had no gene match. The CDR3 DNA follows: TGTGCCAGCCAACCCGGAGGGGTAGCGGGAGACGAGCAGTACTTC. This translates into CASQPGGVAGDEQYF. The full variable domain, with the rest looked up from reference TRBV5-4 and TRBJ2-7, is ETGVTQSPTHLIKTRGQQVTLRCSSQSGHNTVSWYQQALGQGPQFIFQYYREEENGRGNFPPRFSGLQFPNYSSELNVNALELDDSALYLCASQPGGVAGDEQYFGPGTRLTVT.

V usage is TRBV19 and J usage is TRBJ2-4; possibly TRBD2 for D (6 bases). Trimming left V 3 bases short and J 9 bases short, with 18 bases between. CDR3 length equals 15 residues. Per germline, CDR1 LNHDA and CDR2 SQIVND (reference sequence). The CDR3 spells CASSISQGGASIQYF. CDR3 sequence (DNA): TGTGCCAGTAGTATCAGTCAAGGAGGGGCAAGCATTCAGTACTTC.

This clonotype was counted at least ten times. The chain combines TRBV25-1 with TRBJ2-2; tentatively, D is TRBD1 or TRBD2 (5 bases each). Germline assignment: CDR1 MGHDK and CDR2 SYGVNS. The germline V and J ends were trimmed by 6 bases and 1 base, with 6 bases remaining between them. The CDR3 loop spans 13 amino acids. The CDR3 protein is CASRGENTGELFF. CDR3 coding DNA: TGTGCCAGCAGGGGGGAGAACACCGGGGAGCTGTTTTTT.

There are many counts of this clonotype. The V gene is TRBV7-9, the J gene TRBJ2-3; D perhaps matches TRBD1 (6 bases). The CDR3 has 15 amino acids. CDR1 is SEHNR and CDR2 is FQNEAQ in the germline V gene (reference sequence). The V end was cut by 6 bases, the J end by 2 bases, with 15 bases between. CDR3: CASRPNRDLTDTQYF. For the CDR3, the DNA is TGTGCCAGCAGGCCTAACAGGGATCTCACAGATACGCAGTATTTT.

The sample holds a few counts of this clonotype. V usage is TRBV6-6 and J usage is TRBJ2-2, with unresolved D. The germline V gene encodes CDR1 MNHNY and CDR2 SVGAGI (reference sequence). This CDR3 comprises 15 residues. Trimming shortened V by 0 bases and J by 6 bases, and 11 bases separated the two germline ends. Here the CDR3 DNA reads TGTGCCAGCAGTTACTCGTGGGATCGGGCCGGGGAGCTGTTTTTT. Protein: CASSYSWDRAGELFF.

This clonotype was seen many times. This chain connects TRBV9 to TRBJ2-3; D is perhaps TRBD1 or TRBD2 (5 bases each). The CDR3 has 16 amino acids. Trimming took 3 bases from V and 4 from J, leaving 18 bases between them. The V gene's germline CDR1 is SGDLS and CDR2 YYNGEE. The CDR3 sequence: CASSAGDLHPSDTQYF. CDR3 coding DNA: TGTGCCAGCAGCGCCGGGGACCTCCACCCTTCAGATACGCAGTATTTT. Full variable domain (remainder filled in from reference TRBV9 and TRBJ2-3): DSGVTQTPKHLITATGQRVTLRCSPRSGDLSVYWYQQSLDQGLQFLIQYYNGEERAKGNILERFSAQQFPDLHSELNLSSLELGDSALYFCASSAGDLHPSDTQYFGPGTRLTVL.

This clonotype was seen a few times. This sequence joins TRBV28 and TRBJ2-7; D unresolved. From germline, CDR1 is MDHEN and CDR2 SYDVKM. The V end was cut by 2 bases, the J end by 4 bases, with 9 bases between. The CDR3 consists of 13 residues. Written as DNA, the CDR3 is TGTGCCAGCAGTTTAAATCCTGTGTACGAGCAGTACTTC. Translated: CASSLNPVYEQYF.

Comment on this clonotype: This may be a read error, as it is one base from a much larger clone. This chain links TRBV4-2 with TRBJ2-7; TRBD2 is a possible D gene (7 bases). Germline CDR1 reads LGHNA; CDR2 reads YNFKEQ. Trimming took off 8 bases at V and 4 bases at J, with 21 bases between the two ends. The CDR3 spans 15 residues. The CDR3 loop reads CASGLQGGGAYEQYF. The CDR3 DNA sequence: TGTGCCAGCGGCCTCCAAGGTGGGGGGGCGTACGAGCAGTACTTC.

There are many counts of this clonotype. This chain connects TRBV6-1 to TRBJ2-3; no clear D gene. V lost 0 bases and J 5 bases, leaving 6 bases between the germline ends. CDR3 length: 13 residues. Per the germline V gene, CDR1 is MNHNS and CDR2 is SASEGT. The CDR3 DNA reads TGTGCCAGCAGTGAAGCGTTAGTAGATACGCAGTATTTT. This gives the protein CASSEALVDTQYF.

In regard to this clonotype: This sequence may be a read error, since a much larger clone differs from it by one base. The V gene is TRBV7-2, the J gene TRBJ1-5; TRBD1 agrees at 11 bases. The CDR3 has 16 residues. Germline assignment: CDR1 SGHTA and CDR2 FQGNSA. Losses at the gene ends were 3 bases for V and 5 bases for J; bases not matched to a gene: 6. The CDR3 sequence is CASSFGTGGFDQPQHF. The CDR3 nucleotides read TGTGCCAGCAGCTTTGGGACAGGGGGATTTGATCAGCCCCAGCATTTT. Based on the CDR3 plus reference TRBV7-2 and TRBJ1-5, the full variable domain is GAGVSQSPSNKVTEKGKDVELRCDPISGHTALYWYRQSLGQGLEFLIYFQGNSAPDKSGLPSDRFSAERTGGSVSTLTIQRTQQEDSAVYLCASSFGTGGFDQPQHFGDGTRLSIL.

About this clonotype: This may stem from a read error, because a much larger clone lies one nucleotide away. DNA for the CDR3: TGTGCCAGTAGTATACCCCGCGGGGGCGGACTGAACACCGGGGAGCTGTTTTTT. Its protein is CASSIPRGGGLNTGELFF. The chain uses TRBV19 and TRBJ2-2; a possible D gene is TRBD2 (7 bases). The ends were cut back, 2 bases at V and 1 base at J, with 17 bases in the middle. The CDR3 totals 18 residues. CDR1 and CDR2 (germline): LNHDA, SQIVND (reference sequence).

This clonotype was counted ten times or more. The chain couples TRBV5-8 to TRBJ2-3; D is possibly TRBD1 (5 bases). Trimming took off 3 bases at V and 5 bases at J, with 13 bases between the two ends. This CDR3 spans 14 amino acids. Germline V lookup: CDR1 SGHTS, CDR2 YDEGEE. CDR3 bases: TGTGCCAGCAGCTCCAAGGGGCAGAGAGATACGCAGTATTTT. This codes for CASSSKGQRDTQYF.

In this sample, this clonotype turned up many times. J is TRBJ2-3 and V is TRBV2, with D possibly TRBD2 on 6 matching bases. Trimming pared 6 bases from V and 5 bases from J, leaving 18 bases between. CDR3 length: 15 residues. The germline V gene encodes CDR1 SNHLY and CDR2 FYNNEI. This CDR3 reads CASSQTSTFGDTQYF. CDR3 coding DNA: TGTGCCAGCAGCCAGACTAGTACCTTCGGAGATACGCAGTATTTT.

This clonotype was recorded at least ten times. J is TRBJ1-6 and V is TRBV6-5, with a tentative D call TRBD1 (5 bases). The CDR3 is 13 amino acids. The V end was cut by 8 bases, the J end by 7 bases, with 12 bases between. Germline loops: CDR1 MNHEY, CDR2 SVGAGI. As DNA, the CDR3 is TGTGCCAGCCTCCGGGACTGGAATTCACCCCTCCACTTT. Protein sequence: CASLRDWNSPLHF.

The table lists this clonotype with a few counts. The V and J genes are TRBV5-6 and TRBJ1-1; 8 bases are a match to TRBD1. The V gene end was trimmed by 0 bases and the J gene end by 5 bases; junction bases not matched to a gene: 6. The length of the CDR3 is 15 residues. Germline lookup yields CDR1 SGHDT and CDR2 YYEEEE. The CDR3: CASSLVQGVGTEAFF. The CDR3 nucleotides are TGTGCCAGCAGCTTGGTACAGGGGGTAGGTACTGAAGCTTTCTTT.